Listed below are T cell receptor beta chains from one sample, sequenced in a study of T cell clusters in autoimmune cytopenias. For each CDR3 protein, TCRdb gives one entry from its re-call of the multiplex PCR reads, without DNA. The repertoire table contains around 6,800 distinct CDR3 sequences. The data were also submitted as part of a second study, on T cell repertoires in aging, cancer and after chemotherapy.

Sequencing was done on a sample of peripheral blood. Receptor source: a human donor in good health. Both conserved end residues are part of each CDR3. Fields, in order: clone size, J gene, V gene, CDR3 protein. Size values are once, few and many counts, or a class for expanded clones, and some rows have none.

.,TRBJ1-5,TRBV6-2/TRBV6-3,CASSGLSNQPQHF
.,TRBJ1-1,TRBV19,CASSIKHRGGWTEAFF
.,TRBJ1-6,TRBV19,CASSPKNNSPLHF
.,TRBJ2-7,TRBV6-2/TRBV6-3,CASSGLAGGPLEQYF
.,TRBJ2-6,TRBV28,CASSGQDGHSGANVLTF
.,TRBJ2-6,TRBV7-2,CASSLASGRGTNVLTF
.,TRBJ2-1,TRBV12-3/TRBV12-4,CASSLARGGSYNEQFF
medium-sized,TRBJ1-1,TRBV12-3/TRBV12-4,CASEGRMNTEAFF
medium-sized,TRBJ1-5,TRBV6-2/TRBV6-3,CASTAGTGGGQPQHF
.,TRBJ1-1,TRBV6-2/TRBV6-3,CASRGRGGLYTEAFF
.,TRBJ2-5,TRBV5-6,CASSPTSGGARETQYF
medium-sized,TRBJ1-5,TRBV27,CASSFQPFFTVLVQHF
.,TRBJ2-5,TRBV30,CAWSVIGETQYF
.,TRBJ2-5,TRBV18,CASSRYMGGQEPQYF
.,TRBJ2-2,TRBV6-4,CASSGPGENGELFF
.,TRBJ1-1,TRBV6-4,CASSLGPGTEAFF
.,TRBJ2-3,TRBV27,CASSPLGDTQYF
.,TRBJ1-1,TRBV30,CAGGVGGVAFF
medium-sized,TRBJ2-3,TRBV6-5,CASSPRERDTQYF
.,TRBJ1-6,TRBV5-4,CASRSGDSNSYNSPLHF
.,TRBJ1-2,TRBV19,CASSIFSGTDGYTF
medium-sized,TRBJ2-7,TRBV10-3,CAISESGRDNEQYF
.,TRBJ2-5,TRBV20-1,CSARGIGRGQETQYF